This TCR beta chain comes out of a study of regulatory T cells in long-lasting Graves disease. HTBI primers from iRepertoire and Arm-PCR of CDR3 regions yielded the TCR beta libraries. TCRdb re-derived calls from the multiplex PCR reads in MiXCR, one entry per CDR3 protein. The sample contains around 400,000 distinct CDR3 sequences, about a sixth of which appear only once. This clonotype was counted at least ten times. The ends lost 3 bases at V and 5 bases at J; junction bases unmatched: 17. CDR1 and CDR2 from the germline V gene are DFQATT and SNEGSKA (reference sequence). The CDR3 totals 17 residues. As to time point: newly diagnosed GD, antithyroid drugs for less than 3 months. From RNA extracted from PBMCs, the TCR library was made.

This specimen consisted of peripheral blood mononuclear cells (PBMCs), obtained at new diagnosis, from a patient treated with antithyroid drugs. The TCR was taken from a female donor with Graves disease. The chain is built from TRBV20-1 and TRBJ1-1, with 8 bases identical to TRBD1. DNA for the CDR3: TGCAGTGCTAGGCCCCCCGGACAGGGACTTTCGGGGACTGAAGCTTTCTTT. Its protein is CSARPPGQGLSGTEAFF.